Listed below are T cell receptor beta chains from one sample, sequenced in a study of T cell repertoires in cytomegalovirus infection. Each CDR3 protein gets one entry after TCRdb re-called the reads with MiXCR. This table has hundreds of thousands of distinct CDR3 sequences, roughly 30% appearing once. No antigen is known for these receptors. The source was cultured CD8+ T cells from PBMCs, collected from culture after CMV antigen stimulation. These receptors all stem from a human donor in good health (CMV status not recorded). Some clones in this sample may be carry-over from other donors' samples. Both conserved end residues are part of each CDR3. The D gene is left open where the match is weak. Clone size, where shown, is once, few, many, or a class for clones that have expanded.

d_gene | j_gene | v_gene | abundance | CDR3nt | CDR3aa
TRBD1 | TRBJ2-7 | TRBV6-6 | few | TGTGCCAGCATTTCCCGGGACAGGGGGTACTACGAGCAGTACTTC | CASISRDRGYYEQYF
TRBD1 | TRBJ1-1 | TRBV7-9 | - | TGTGCCAGCAGCCCCCCGGACAGGCGACTCAACACTGAAGCTTTCTTT | CASSPPDRRLNTEAFF
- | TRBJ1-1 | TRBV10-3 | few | TGTGCCATCAGTGAGTCAGGGAGAGCTTTCTTT | CAISESGRAFF
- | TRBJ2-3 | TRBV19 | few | TGTGCCAGTACCGGGGACAGCACAGATACGCAGTATTTT | CASTGDSTDTQYF
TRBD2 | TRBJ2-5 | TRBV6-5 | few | TGTGCCAGCAGTTACGGCCCTAGCGGTGGCGGAGAGACCCAGTACTTC | CASSYGPSGGGETQYF
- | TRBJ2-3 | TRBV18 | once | TGTGCCAGCTCACCACACCCCACAGATACGCAGTATTTT | CASSPHPTDTQYF
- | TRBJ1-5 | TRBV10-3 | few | TGTGCCATCAAAGATCCGGGGAATAGCAATCAGCCCCAGCATTTT | CAIKDPGNSNQPQHF
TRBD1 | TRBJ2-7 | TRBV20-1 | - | TGCAGTGCTAGAGATCGTTACAGGGGTTACGAGCAGTACTTC | CSARDRYRGYEQYF
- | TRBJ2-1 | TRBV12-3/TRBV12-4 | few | TGTGCCAGCAGTTTCTTCGGGGGCTGGAATGAGCAGTTCTTC | CASSFFGGWNEQFF
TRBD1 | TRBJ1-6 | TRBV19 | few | TGTGCCAGTAGTATGTGGACAGGGCGGTCACCCCTCCACTTT | CASSMWTGRSPLHF
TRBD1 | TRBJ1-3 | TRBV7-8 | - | TGTGCCAACAGCACCGGGACAGGGACCATCTTCTCTGGAAACACCATATATTTT | CANSTGTGTIFSGNTIYF
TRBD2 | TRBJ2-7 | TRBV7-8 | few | TGTGCCAGCAGCTTAGGACTAGCGGGGTTTATCTACGAGCAGTACTTC | CASSLGLAGFIYEQYF
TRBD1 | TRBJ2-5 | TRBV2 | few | TGTGCCAGCCAGGGGGTCGGAGAGACCCAGTACTTC | CASQGVGETQYF
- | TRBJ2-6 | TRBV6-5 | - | TGTGCCAGCACCCCCGCAGTTATAGACTCTGGGGCCAACGTCCTGACTTTC | CASTPAVIDSGANVLTF
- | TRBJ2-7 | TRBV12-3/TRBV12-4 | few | TGTGCCAGCAGTCCATGGGCCTACGAGCAGTACTTC | CASSPWAYEQYF